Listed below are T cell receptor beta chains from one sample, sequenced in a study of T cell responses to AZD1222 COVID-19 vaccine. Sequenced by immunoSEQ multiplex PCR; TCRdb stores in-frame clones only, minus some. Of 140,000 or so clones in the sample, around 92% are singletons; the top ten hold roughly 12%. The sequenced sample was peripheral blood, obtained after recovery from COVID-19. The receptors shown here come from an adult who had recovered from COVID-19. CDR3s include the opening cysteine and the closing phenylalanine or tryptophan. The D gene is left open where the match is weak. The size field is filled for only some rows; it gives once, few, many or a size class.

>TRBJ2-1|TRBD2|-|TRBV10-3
CAISENKPGLAGNNEQFF
TGTGCCATCAGTGAGAATAAACCGGGACTAGCGGGAAACAATGAGCAGTTCTTC
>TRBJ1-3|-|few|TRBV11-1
CASSLRWGSGNTIYF
TGTGCCAGCAGCTTACGGTGGGGTTCTGGAAACACCATATATTTT
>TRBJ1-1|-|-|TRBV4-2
CASSQGGETEAFF
TGTGCCAGCAGCCAAGGGGGCGAGACTGAAGCTTTCTTT
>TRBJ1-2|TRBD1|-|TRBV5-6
CASSLWTGGNYGYTF
TGTGCCAGCAGCCTATGGACAGGAGGGAACTATGGCTACACCTTC
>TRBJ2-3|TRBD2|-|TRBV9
CASSVDYRTSWDTQYF
TGTGCCAGCAGCGTAGATTACAGGACTAGCTGGGATACGCAGTATTTT
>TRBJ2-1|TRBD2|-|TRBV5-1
CASSLVGLAGTNEQFF
TGCGCCAGCAGCTTGGTAGGCCTAGCGGGAACAAATGAGCAGTTCTTC
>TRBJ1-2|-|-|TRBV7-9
CASSPRQAPTYGYTF
TGTGCCAGCAGCCCACGGCAGGCCCCCACCTATGGCTACACCTTC
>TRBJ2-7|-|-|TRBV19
CASSTLFGRSSYEQYF
TGTGCCAGTAGTACCCTTTTTGGGAGGAGCTCCTACGAGCAGTACTTC
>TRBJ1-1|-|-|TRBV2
CASRTGRGYTEAFF
TGTGCCAGCAGGACAGGACGAGGGTATACTGAAGCTTTCTTT
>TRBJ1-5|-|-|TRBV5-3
CARSFTNQPQHF
TGTGCCAGAAGTTTTACAAATCAGCCCCAGCATTTT
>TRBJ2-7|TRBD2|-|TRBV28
CASSSEVASGYEQYF
TGTGCCAGCAGTTCGGAAGTGGCTAGCGGGTACGAGCAGTACTTC